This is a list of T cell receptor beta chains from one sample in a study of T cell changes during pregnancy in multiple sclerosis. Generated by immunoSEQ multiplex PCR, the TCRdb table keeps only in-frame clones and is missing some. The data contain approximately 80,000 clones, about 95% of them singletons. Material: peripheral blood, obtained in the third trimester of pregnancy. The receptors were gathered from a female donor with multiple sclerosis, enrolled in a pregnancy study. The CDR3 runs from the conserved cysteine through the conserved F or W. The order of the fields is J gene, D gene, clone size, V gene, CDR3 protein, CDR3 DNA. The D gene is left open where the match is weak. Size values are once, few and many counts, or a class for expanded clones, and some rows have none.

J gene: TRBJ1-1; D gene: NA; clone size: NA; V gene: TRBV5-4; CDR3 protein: CASSSTSNTEAFF; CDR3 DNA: TGTGCCAGCAGCAGCACCTCGAACACTGAAGCTTTCTTT
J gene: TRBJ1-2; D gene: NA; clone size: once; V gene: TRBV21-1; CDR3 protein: CASSKTGLTYGYTF; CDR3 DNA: TGTGCCAGCAGCAAAACGGGACTAACATATGGCTACACCTTC
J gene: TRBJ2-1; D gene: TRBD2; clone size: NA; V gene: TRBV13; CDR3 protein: CASSLPLAGSPEQFF; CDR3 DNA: TGTGCCAGCAGCCTTCCCCTAGCGGGGTCCCCTGAGCAGTTCTTC
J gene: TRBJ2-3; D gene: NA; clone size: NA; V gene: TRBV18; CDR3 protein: CASSPKRLDTQYF; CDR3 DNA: TGTGCCAGCTCACCGAAGAGGTTAGATACGCAGTATTTT
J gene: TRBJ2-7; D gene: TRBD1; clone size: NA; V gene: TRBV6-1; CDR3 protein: CASSEAGTGGSEQYF; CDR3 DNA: TGTGCCAGCAGTGAAGCGGGGACAGGGGGCAGCGAGCAGTACTTC
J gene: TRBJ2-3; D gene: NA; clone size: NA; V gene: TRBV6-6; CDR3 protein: CAIHSAEILGTQYF; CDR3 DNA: TGTGCCATCCATAGCGCGGAGATCCTTGGGACGCAGTATTTT
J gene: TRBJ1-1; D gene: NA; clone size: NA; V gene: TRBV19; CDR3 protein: CASSIGGNTEAFF; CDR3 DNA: TGTGCCAGTAGTATCGGGGGGAACACTGAAGCTTTCTTT
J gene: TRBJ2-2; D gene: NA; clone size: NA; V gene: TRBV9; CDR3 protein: CASSASSGTNTGELFF; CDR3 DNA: TGTGCCAGCAGCGCCTCGTCCGGTACGAACACCGGGGAGCTGTTTTTT
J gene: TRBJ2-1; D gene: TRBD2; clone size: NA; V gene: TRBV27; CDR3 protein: CASSLSSGGAYNEQFF; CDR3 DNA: TGTGCCAGCAGTTTATCCAGCGGGGGGGCTTACAATGAGCAGTTCTTC
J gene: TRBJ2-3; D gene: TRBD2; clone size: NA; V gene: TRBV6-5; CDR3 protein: CATNLAGGTDTQYF; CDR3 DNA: TGTGCCACCAATCTAGCGGGGGGGACAGATACGCAGTATTTT
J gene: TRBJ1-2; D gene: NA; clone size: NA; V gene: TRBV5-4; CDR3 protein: CASSSQGRDGYTF; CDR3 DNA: TGTGCCAGCAGCTCTCAGGGCAGAGATGGCTACACCTTC